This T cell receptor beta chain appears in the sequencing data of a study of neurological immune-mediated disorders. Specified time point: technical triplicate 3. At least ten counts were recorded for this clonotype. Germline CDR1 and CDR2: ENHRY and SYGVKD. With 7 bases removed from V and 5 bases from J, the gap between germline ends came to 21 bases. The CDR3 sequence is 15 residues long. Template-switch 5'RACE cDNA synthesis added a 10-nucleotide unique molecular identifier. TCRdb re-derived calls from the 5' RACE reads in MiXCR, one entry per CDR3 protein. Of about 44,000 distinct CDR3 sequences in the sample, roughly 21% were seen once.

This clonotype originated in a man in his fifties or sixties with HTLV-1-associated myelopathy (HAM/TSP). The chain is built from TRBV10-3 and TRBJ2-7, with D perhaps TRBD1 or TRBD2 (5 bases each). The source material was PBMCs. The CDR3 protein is CAINGDGSPGDEQYF. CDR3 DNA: TGTGCCATCAATGGGGACGGCTCACCGGGCGACGAGCAGTACTTC.